The clone carrying this T cell receptor (beta chain) was counted only a few times. PCR primers comprised 60 Vbeta and 13 Jbeta primers. Data came from immunoSEQ multiplex PCR; TCRdb stores just in-frame clones and leaves some out. Counted here are more than 80,000 clones, around 71% occurring once; the ten biggest clones make up about 0.8%. This CDR3 has 18 residues. The germline gives CDR1 MNHNS, CDR2 SASEGT. J lost 5 bases, V lost 1 base, and 13 bases had no gene match. This record belongs to a study of cytomegalovirus exposure and HLA in healthy donors. V and J are TRBV6-1 and TRBJ2-5, with TRBD2 matching over 10 bases. This TCR derives from a boy aged 5-17 years in good health and CMV-seronegative. What was sequenced was PBMCs. As DNA, the CDR3 is TGTGCCAGCAGTGAAGTCTTGGTGGCTAGCGGGAGCGGGGAGACCCAGTACTTC. Its translation: CASSEVLVASGSGETQYF.